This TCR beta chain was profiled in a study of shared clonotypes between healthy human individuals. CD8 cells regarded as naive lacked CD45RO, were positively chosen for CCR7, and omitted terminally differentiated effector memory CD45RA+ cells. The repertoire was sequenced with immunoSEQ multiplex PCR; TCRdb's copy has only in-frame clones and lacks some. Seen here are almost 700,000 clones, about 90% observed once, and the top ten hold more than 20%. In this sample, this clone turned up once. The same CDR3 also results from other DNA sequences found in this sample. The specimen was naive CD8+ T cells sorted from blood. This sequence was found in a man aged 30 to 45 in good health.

CDR3 in DNA: TGTGCCAGCAGTTTAAGGGACAGAGGTTACAATGAGCAGTTCTTC. Protein sequence: CASSLRDRGYNEQFF. The chain carries TRBV28 and TRBJ2-1, with 7 bases matching TRBD1. Trimming cost V 2 bases and J 4 bases; bases outside gene matches: 5. The germline V gene has CDR1 MDHEN and CDR2 SYDVKM. The CDR3 contains 15 residues.